Given below is one T cell receptor (beta chain) in context. What it binds is unknown. The junction had 4 bases not matched to a gene; V was cut back by 7 bases and J by 7 bases. CDR3 length: 11 residues. Germline V gene data show CDR1 as MNHNY and CDR2 as SVGAGI (reference sequence). Healthy bone marrow donors supplied every sample. In nominal health when sampled, donors likely had unrecorded immune exposures nonetheless. The data originate from a study of cytomegalovirus exposure and HLA in healthy donors. The study, taken as a whole, reports: Researchers catalogued approximately 160 TCR beta chains as cytomegalovirus-associated. Testing in vitro showed a few CMV-associated chains specific for CMV antigens.

Use of 60 Vbeta and 13 Jbeta primers characterized the PCR. Only in-frame clones appear in the TCRdb table, and some are missing; sequencing was by immunoSEQ multiplex PCR. The sample has about 57,000 clones, 83% seen once. The receptor was derived from a man aged 25 to 40 in good health and CMV-seronegative. The chain carries TRBV6-6 and TRBJ2-7, with 7 nucleotides matching TRBD1. Sequenced material: PBMCs. The CDR3 here is CASKWDREQYF. The CDR3 DNA follows: TGTGCCAGCAAGTGGGACAGAGAGCAGTACTTC.